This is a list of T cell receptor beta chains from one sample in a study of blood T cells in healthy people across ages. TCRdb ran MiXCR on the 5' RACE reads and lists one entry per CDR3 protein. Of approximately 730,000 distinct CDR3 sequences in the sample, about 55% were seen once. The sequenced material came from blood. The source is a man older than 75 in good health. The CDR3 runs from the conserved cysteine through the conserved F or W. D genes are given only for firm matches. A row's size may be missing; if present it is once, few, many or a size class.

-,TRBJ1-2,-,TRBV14,CASSQEAGNYGYTF,TGTGCCAGCAGCCAAGAGGCGGGGAACTATGGCTACACCTTC
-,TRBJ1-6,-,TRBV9,CASGVRGLNSPLHF,TGTGCCAGCGGCGTAAGAGGGCTGAATTCACCCCTCCACTTT
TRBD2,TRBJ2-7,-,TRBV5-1,CASSSSSGNYEQYF,TGCGCCAGCAGCTCCTCTAGCGGTAACTACGAGCAGTACTTC
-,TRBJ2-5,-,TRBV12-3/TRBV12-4,CASSLLPQETQYF,TGTGCCAGCAGTTTGTTACCGCAAGAGACCCAGTACTTC
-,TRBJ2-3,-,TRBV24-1,CATSDFKGVGPSTDTQYF,TGTGCCACCAGTGATTTTAAGGGGGTGGGCCCCAGCACAGATACGCAGTATTTT
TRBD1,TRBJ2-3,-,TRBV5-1,CASSWGQGSSTDTQYF,TGCGCCAGCAGCTGGGGACAGGGGTCCTCCACAGATACGCAGTATTTT
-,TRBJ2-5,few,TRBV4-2,CASSQEMQGLGQETQYF,TGTGCCAGCAGCCAAGAAATGCAGGGGCTGGGACAAGAGACCCAGTACTTC
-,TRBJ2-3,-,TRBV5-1,CASSLDSRTQYF,TGCGCCAGCAGCTTGGATTCTCGTACGCAGTATTTT
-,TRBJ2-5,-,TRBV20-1,CSASPIASGRETQYF,TGCAGTGCTAGCCCCATCGCATCAGGGAGGGAGACCCAGTACTTC
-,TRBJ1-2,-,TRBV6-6,CASTEGPTGGYTF,TGTGCCAGCACCGAGGGCCCCACGGGTGGCTACACCTTC
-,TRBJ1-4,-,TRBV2,CASRRDKPPEKLFF,TGTGCCAGCAGACGCGACAAGCCGCCTGAAAAACTGTTTTTT
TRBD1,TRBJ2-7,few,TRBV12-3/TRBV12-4,CASSSSSGGDYEQYF,TGTGCCAGCAGTTCTAGCTCAGGGGGCGACTACGAGCAGTACTTC
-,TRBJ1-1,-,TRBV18,CASSPSTGPMNTEAFF,TGTGCCAGCTCACCGTCGACAGGACCCATGAACACTGAAGCTTTCTTT
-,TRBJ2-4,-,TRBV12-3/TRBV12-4,CASSSDSPNEQYF,TGTGCCAGCAGTTCGGACAGCCCCAATGAGCAGTACTTC
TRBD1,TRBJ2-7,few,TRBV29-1,CSGRTGNSYEQYF,TGCAGCGGTAGGACAGGGAACTCCTACGAGCAGTACTTC
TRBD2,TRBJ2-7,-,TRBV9,CASSVEGTSGMREQYF,TGTGCCAGCAGCGTAGAGGGAACTAGCGGTATGAGGGAGCAGTACTTC
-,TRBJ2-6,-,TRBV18,CASSPGRREVLTF,TGTGCCAGCTCACCGGGGCGGAGGGAAGTCCTGACTTTC
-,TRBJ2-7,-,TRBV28,CASSFWGRTTYEQYF,TGTGCCAGCAGTTTTTGGGGGCGGACAACCTACGAGCAGTACTTC